These 31 T cell receptor beta chains came from one sample sequenced in a study of identical twins. TCRdb re-called the 5' RACE reads through MiXCR, storing one row per CDR3 protein. The table lists fewer than 250,000 distinct CDR3 sequences, less than 9.5% of them singletons. The sequencing sample was made of memory (CD45RO+) T cells sorted from blood. All receptors come from a young woman in good health.

The chain recombines TRBV20-1 with TRBJ2-1; the D gene is possibly TRBD2 (7 bases). This CDR3 has 17 residues. The germline V and J ends were trimmed by 3 bases and 4 bases, with 22 bases remaining between them. Germline V gene lookup returns CDR1 DFQATT and CDR2 SNEGSKA (reference sequence). CDR3 nucleotides: TGCAGTGCTAGTGCCCCCAGCGGGAAGGGGGGGTACAATGAGCAGTTCTTC. Translating gives CSASAPSGKGGYNEQFF.

The chain joins TRBV6-1 to TRBJ1-2; D unclear. Trimming took 6 bases from V and 4 from J, leaving 12 bases between them. CDR3 length equals 13 residues. The germline gives CDR1 MNHNS, CDR2 SASEGT. CDR3 region: CASRMRTAYGYTF. The CDR3 DNA reads TGTGCCAGCAGGATGCGGACGGCCTATGGCTACACCTTC.

Ten or more counts support this clonotype. The chain combines TRBV7-9 with TRBJ2-1, with a tentative D call TRBD1 (5 bases). V was shortened by 4 bases and J by 10 bases, with 11 bases between the two germline ends. There are 12 residues in the CDR3. Germline V gene lookup returns CDR1 SEHNR and CDR2 FQNEAQ (reference sequence). The DNA for the CDR3 is TGTGCCAGCAGCTCCAGGGTAGGAGAGCAGTTCTTC. Translated, it gives CASSSRVGEQFF. The full variable domain, its missing parts supplied by reference TRBV7-9 and TRBJ2-1, is DTGVSQNPRHKITKRGQNVTFRCDPISEHNRLYWYRQTLGQGPEFLTYFQNEAQLEKSRLLSDRFSAERPKGSFSTLEIQRTEQGDSAMYLCASSSRVGEQFFGPGTRLTVL.

This clonotype has only one observation. The V call is TRBV7-2, the J call TRBJ1-6; a weak D match, TRBD1 (5 bases). With 4 bases removed from V and 7 bases from J, the gap between germline ends came to 11 bases. This CDR3 region has 14 residues. The germline V gene encodes CDR1 SGHTA and CDR2 FQGNSA. CDR3 sequence: CASSSQWGNSPLHF. The CDR3 DNA follows: TGTGCCAGCAGCTCACAATGGGGGAATTCACCCCTCCACTTT. The complete variable domain, with remaining parts taken from reference TRBV7-2 and TRBJ1-6, reads GAGVSQSPSNKVTEKGKDVELRCDPISGHTALYWYRQSLGQGLEFLIYFQGNSAPDKSGLPSDRFSAERTGGSVSTLTIQRTQQEDSAVYLCASSSQWGNSPLHFGNGTRLTVT.

The table lists this clonotype with many counts. The chain employs TRBV4-3 and TRBJ1-1; D unresolved. CDR1 and CDR2 (germline): LGHNA, YSLEER. V lost 3 bases and J 5 bases, leaving 10 bases between the germline ends. The CDR3 sequence is 13 residues long. The CDR3 spells CASSQEIGTEAFF. DNA of the CDR3: TGCGCCAGCAGCCAGGAGATTGGGACTGAAGCTTTCTTT.

The genes are TRBV11-3 and TRBJ1-1; the D is unclear. The CDR3 consists of 13 residues. CDR1 SGHNT and CDR2 YENEEA come from the germline V gene. Trimming removed 5 bases at V and 5 bases at J, with 12 bases between. This CDR3 is CASSPRRGTEAFF. In DNA form, the CDR3 reads TGTGCCAGCAGCCCTCGTCGGGGAACTGAAGCTTTCTTT.

Ten or more counts support this clonotype. The J gene is TRBJ1-5, the V gene TRBV2, with a possible D match to TRBD1 (6 bases). CDR3 size: 14 residues. V was trimmed by 2 bases and J by 7 bases, leaving 12 bases between them. Germline CDR1 is SNHLY and CDR2 is FYNNEI. In nucleotides, the CDR3 is TGTGCCAGCAGTGAATCCTCTGGGGGCCAGCCCCAGCATTTT. Translated: CASSESSGGQPQHF.

This clonotype was detected many times. The V gene is TRBV6-1, the J gene TRBJ1-1; 10 nucleotides align to TRBD1. Germline V gene lookup returns CDR1 MNHNS and CDR2 SASEGT. V lost 5 bases and J lost 11; bases outside the gene matches: 11. This CDR3 is 14 amino acids long. CDR3 DNA sequence: TGTGCCAGCAGTCCCCCGACGACAGGGGGCCTGGCTTTCTTT. It translates to CASSPPTTGGLAFF.

The J gene is TRBJ2-1, the V gene TRBV20-1; 7 bases align to TRBD2. The germline gives CDR1 DFQATT, CDR2 SNEGSKA (reference sequence). The ends lost 6 bases at V and 0 bases at J; junction bases unmatched: 20. The CDR3 is 19 residues long. The DNA for the CDR3 is TGCAGTGCCAAGGGCCTAGGGCTAGCGGCCGACCTCTCCTACAATGAGCAGTTCTTC. Translating gives CSAKGLGLAADLSYNEQFF.

The CDR3 spells CASSFRGLQNIQYF. The CDR3 DNA is TGTGCCAGCAGTTTCCGGGGTCTACAAAACATTCAGTACTTC. This chain links TRBV27 with TRBJ2-4; perhaps TRBD2 as D (5 bases). The germline gives CDR1 MNHEY, CDR2 SMNVEV (reference sequence). The CDR3 is made up of 14 amino acids. Between the trimmed V and J ends, which lost 3 bases and 5 bases, there was a span of 11 bases.

The chain links TRBV10-3 to TRBJ1-5, with D possibly being TRBD1 (5 bases). Trimming removed 1 base at V and 3 bases at J, with 7 bases between. The germline V gene has CDR1 ENHRY and CDR2 SYGVKD. This CDR3 comprises 14 residues. DNA of the CDR3: TGTGCCATCAGTGAGTGGGGCTCCAATCAGCCCCAGCATTTT. Protein: CAISEWGSNQPQHF.

The sample holds many counts of this clonotype. The chain has TRBV9 and TRBJ1-6; D gene ambiguous. V shed 0 bases and J shed 10 bases, with 11 bases lying between them. Germline lookup yields CDR1 SGDLS and CDR2 YYNGEE. There are 14 residues in the CDR3. The CDR3 sequence is CASSVGKLGSPLHF. The DNA of the CDR3 is TGTGCCAGCAGCGTAGGGAAACTAGGGTCACCCCTCCACTTT.

Ten or more counts support this clonotype. This sequence joins TRBV9 and TRBJ1-1, with D maybe TRBD1 (5 bases). Germline V gives CDR1 SGDLS, CDR2 YYNGEE. Trimming removed 3 bases at V and 3 bases at J, with 15 bases between. CDR3 length: 15 residues. CDR3 sequence reads: CASSGGGEADTEAFF. The CDR3 DNA follows: TGTGCCAGCAGCGGGGGCGGGGAAGCGGACACTGAAGCTTTCTTT.

This clonotype was observed a handful of times. This chain connects TRBV29-1 to TRBJ2-7; the D gene is possibly TRBD1 (5 bases). CDR3 length equals 13 residues. With 3 bases removed from V and 6 bases from J, the gap between germline ends came to 15 bases. Germline values: CDR1 SQVTM, CDR2 ANQGSEA. The CDR3 here is CSVDRGPAGEQYF. The CDR3, as DNA: TGCAGCGTTGATAGGGGCCCAGCCGGCGAGCAGTACTTC.

The chain is built from TRBV4-1 and TRBJ1-1, with a tentative D call TRBD1 (6 bases). Germline-derived CDR1 and CDR2 are MGHRA and YSYEKL. The CDR3 has 14 amino acids. With 6 bases removed from V and 4 bases from J, the gap between germline ends came to 15 bases. The CDR3 protein is CASRHRTDRTEAFF. The CDR3 DNA follows: TGCGCCAGCAGGCATCGGACAGATCGCACTGAAGCTTTCTTT.

The chain recombines TRBV5-1 with TRBJ2-2; 8 nucleotides match TRBD1. The germline V gene encodes CDR1 SGHRS and CDR2 YFSETQ. The CDR3 extends over 15 amino acids. V was pared by 0 bases and J by 5 bases, with 3 bases of the junction left unmatched. The DNA for the CDR3 is TGCGCCAGCAGCTTGGACAGGGGGAGGACCGGGGAGCTGTTTTTT. Translated: CASSLDRGRTGELFF.

The table lists this clonotype with many counts. The chain carries TRBV12-3 or TRBV12-4 and TRBJ2-2, with TRBD1 identical over 9 bases. The CDR3 has 15 residues. The trim removed 6 bases at V and 4 bases at J, leaving 6 bases unmatched. This chain's CDR3 is CASSLGQGPTGELFF. CDR3 nucleotides: TGTGCCAGCAGCCTGGGACAGGGCCCCACCGGGGAGCTGTTTTTT.

This clonotype was seen only a few times. This chain links TRBV20-1 with TRBJ1-2; 10 nucleotides match TRBD1. The CDR3 is made up of 13 amino acids. V trimming: 6 bases; J trimming: 3 bases; junction bases outside the gene matches: 4. The germline V gene encodes CDR1 DFQATT and CDR2 SNEGSKA (reference sequence). Here the CDR3 reads CSATTGGDYGYTF. Here the CDR3 DNA reads TGCAGTGCCACGACAGGGGGCGACTATGGCTACACCTTC.

This clonotype came up many times. The chain joins TRBV12-3 or TRBV12-4 to TRBJ2-3; D gene uncertain. The CDR3 contains 12 residues. Between the trimmed V and J ends, which lost 7 bases and 8 bases, there was a span of 13 bases. The CDR3 protein is CASTPDSGTQYF. The CDR3 DNA reads as TGTGCCAGCACCCCCGATTCTGGTACGCAGTATTTT.

This clonotype was found many times. The chain joins TRBV5-1 to TRBJ1-1, with D tentatively TRBD1 (5 bases). This CDR3 is 15 amino acids long. Germline V gives CDR1 SGHRS, CDR2 YFSETQ. Trimming removed 2 bases at V and 3 bases at J, with 14 bases between. CDR3 DNA: TGCGCCAGCAGCTTTACAGGCTCCGAATACACTGAAGCTTTCTTT. Its translation: CASSFTGSEYTEAFF.

This chain connects TRBV12-3 or TRBV12-4 to TRBJ1-1, with D possibly being TRBD1 (6 bases). The CDR3 runs to 11 residues. V gave up 8 bases and J gave up 10 bases, with 14 bases separating them. CDR3 region: CASGLGGAAFF. CDR3 coding DNA: TGTGCCAGCGGGCTGGGGGGGGCAGCTTTCTTT.

This clonotype has only a few counts. The rearrangement uses TRBV20-1 and TRBJ2-3; 14 bases line up with TRBD2. The CDR3 covers 16 residues. The trim removed 3 bases at V and 2 bases at J, leaving 4 bases unmatched. Germline-derived CDR1 and CDR2 are DFQATT and SNEGSKA (reference sequence). This CDR3 is CSASGTSGGLTDTQYF. CDR3 nucleotide sequence: TGCAGTGCTAGTGGGACTAGCGGGGGACTCACAGATACGCAGTATTTT.

This clonotype came up many times. V and J are TRBV7-9 and TRBJ2-5; D perhaps matches TRBD2 (5 bases). The V and J ends lost 2 bases and 5 bases respectively, with 9 bases between them. This CDR3 region has 13 residues. CDR1 is SEHNR, CDR2 FQNEAQ, per germline (reference sequence). The CDR3 sequence: CASSLRRVETQYF. The DNA for the CDR3 is TGTGCCAGCAGCTTACGGCGGGTTGAGACCCAGTACTTC.

The V call is TRBV3-1, the J call TRBJ2-7; TRBD2 matches 16 bases. With V trimmed by 2 bases and J by 7 bases, 11 bases remained unmatched. The germline CDR1 and CDR2 sequences are LGHDT and YNNKEL (reference sequence). The CDR3 runs 18 residues. The CDR3 here is CASSQFPGGTSGGEEQYF. CDR3 DNA sequence: TGTGCCAGCAGCCAATTCCCAGGTGGGACTAGCGGGGGGGAAGAGCAGTACTTC.

V and J are TRBV14 and TRBJ2-7; possibly TRBD1 for D (7 bases). Germline loops: CDR1 SGHDN, CDR2 FVKESK. This CDR3 has 15 residues. Trimming left V 0 bases short and J 7 bases short, with 16 bases between. The CDR3 sequence: CASSQDPGVRGEQYF. The CDR3 DNA follows: TGTGCCAGCAGCCAAGATCCGGGGGTCAGGGGGGAGCAGTACTTC.

This clonotype showed up just a few times. The chain uses TRBV4-1 and TRBJ1-2; D gene ambiguous. This CDR3 has 13 amino acids. The germline gives CDR1 MGHRA, CDR2 YSYEKL. Trimming stripped 1 base from V and 7 bases from J, with 10 bases between. CDR3 sequence reads: CASSQGDRRGYTF. DNA of the CDR3: TGCGCCAGCAGCCAAGGCGACCGGCGTGGCTACACCTTC.

Notes on this clonotype: A much larger clone sits a single nucleotide away, making a read error possible. The V call is TRBV6-2 or TRBV6-3, the J call TRBJ2-1; D remains ambiguous. CDR3 length: 14 residues. The germline V gene has CDR1 MNHEY and CDR2 SVGEGT. Written as DNA, the CDR3 is TGTGCCAGCAGAAGACCCGCCTCCTACGATGAGCAGTTCTTC. Its translation is CASRRPASYDEQFF.

V is TRBV7-2 and J is TRBJ2-7; 7 bases agree with TRBD2. The CDR3 sequence is 16 residues long. Trimming at V came to 1 base and at J to 1 base, leaving 7 bases not matched to a gene. Germline V gene sequence: CDR1 SGHTA, CDR2 FQGNSA. The CDR3 loop is CASSLEGGIFSYEQYF. CDR3 in DNA: TGTGCCAGCAGCTTAGAGGGAGGGATTTTTTCCTACGAGCAGTACTTC.

The chain uses TRBV20-1 and TRBJ2-5; 7 nucleotides line up with TRBD2. With 3 bases clipped from V and 5 bases from J, the junction kept 9 bases outside the gene matches. Germline CDR1 reads DFQATT; CDR2 reads SNEGSKA (reference sequence). The CDR3 totals 14 residues. CDR3 in amino acids: CSARFLAGGETQYF. The CDR3, as DNA: TGCAGTGCTAGGTTCTTAGCCGGGGGGGAGACCCAGTACTTC.

The chain carries TRBV7-3 and TRBJ2-7, with no clear D. Trimming took off 2 bases at V and 0 bases at J, with 5 bases between the two ends. The CDR3 covers 13 residues. Germline values: CDR1 SGHTA, CDR2 FQGTGA. The CDR3 nucleotides read TGTGCCAGCAGCTTAGACCTCTCCTACGAGCAGTACTTC. It specifies CASSLDLSYEQYF.

V gene TRBV5-4 combines with J gene TRBJ2-3, with unresolved D. CDR3 size: 16 residues. Germline-derived CDR1 and CDR2 are SGHNT and YYREEE (reference sequence). V gave up 3 bases and J gave up 0 bases, with 14 bases separating them. The CDR3 protein is CASSSEWDTSTDTQYF. Here the CDR3 DNA reads TGTGCCAGCAGCTCAGAATGGGATACGAGCACAGATACGCAGTATTTT.